The 25 T cell receptor beta chains given below trace back to one sample, sequenced in a study of regulatory T cells in long-lasting Graves disease. As for time point: newly diagnosed GD, antithyroid drugs for less than 3 months. Extracted RNA from PBMCs served as the source of the TCR library. Building the TCR beta libraries relied on iRepertoire HTBI primers, and CDR3 regions underwent Arm-PCR. TCRdb re-derived calls from the multiplex PCR reads in MiXCR, one entry per CDR3 protein. The table records around 250,000 distinct CDR3 sequences, around 19% of them present only once. Separately, the same data were catalogued under a study of T cells in Graves' hyperthyroidism and ophthalmopathy.

The sequencing used peripheral blood mononuclear cells (PBMCs), collected at new diagnosis, from a patient treated with antithyroid drugs. Receptor source: a woman younger than 45 with Graves disease.

This clonotype has just a few counts. V usage is TRBV4-1 and J usage is TRBJ1-2, with D possibly being TRBD1 (6 bases). Germline V gene lookup returns CDR1 MGHRA and CDR2 YSYEKL. With 0 bases removed from V and 4 bases from J, the gap between germline ends came to 12 bases. This CDR3 is 15 amino acids long. This CDR3 is CASSQESGRGYGYTF. CDR3 coding DNA: TGCGCCAGCAGCCAAGAAAGCGGCAGGGGCTATGGCTACACCTTC.

Ten or more counts support this clonotype. CDR3 region: CASSLFGVRGPGGKLFF. DNA of the CDR3: TGTGCCAGCAGCTTATTTGGTGTCAGGGGCCCGGGGGGAAAACTGTTTTTT. The chain carries TRBV7-6 and TRBJ1-4; TRBD1 is a possible D gene (6 bases). Trimming stripped 2 bases from V and 10 bases from J, with 23 bases between. Germline V lookup: CDR1 SGHVS, CDR2 FNYEAQ. The CDR3 is 17 amino acids.

This clonotype was counted many times. This sequence joins TRBV20-1 and TRBJ2-3, with unresolved D. Trimming shortened V by 2 bases and J by 7 bases, and 7 bases separated the two germline ends. This CDR3 comprises 11 residues. Germline CDR1 DFQATT, CDR2 SNEGSKA (reference sequence). CDR3 loop: CSARLGNTQYF. The CDR3 DNA is TGCAGTGCTAGATTGGGTAATACGCAGTATTTT.

In this sample, this clonotype turned up many times. The gene calls are TRBV7-6 and TRBJ2-2, with 8 bases that match TRBD1. The trim removed 3 bases at V and 4 bases at J, leaving 13 bases unmatched. CDR1 SGHVS and CDR2 FNYEAQ come from the germline V gene. CDR3 length equals 18 residues. The CDR3 DNA follows: TGTGCCAGCAGCTTGGAGGCAGGGGGCCACCCACCCACCGGGGAGCTGTTTTTT. Protein product: CASSLEAGGHPPTGELFF.

This clonotype was recorded many times. The rearrangement uses TRBV20-1 and TRBJ2-3; either TRBD1 or TRBD2 may fit D (5 bases each). The CDR3 runs to 16 residues. Deletions cut 1 base from V and 4 bases from J, with 18 bases between. Germline values: CDR1 DFQATT, CDR2 SNEGSKA (reference sequence). CDR3 residues: CSARVGLWRVPDTQYF. The CDR3 bases are TGCAGTGCTAGAGTGGGGCTATGGCGGGTGCCAGATACGCAGTATTTT.

This clonotype was observed many times. CDR3 residues: CASSDTGLPSYEQYF. CDR3 coding DNA: TGTGCCAGCAGCGATACAGGCCTGCCGTCCTACGAGCAGTACTTC. The chain has TRBV7-9 and TRBJ2-7; weak D call: TRBD1 (5 bases). V gave up 5 bases and J gave up 1 base, with 15 bases separating them. Looked up from germline, CDR1 is SEHNR and CDR2 is FQNEAQ (reference sequence). This CDR3 has 15 amino acids. The full variable domain, rest sourced from reference TRBV7-9 and TRBJ2-7, is DTGVSQNPRHKITKRGQNVTFRCDPISEHNRLYWYRQTLGQGPEFLTYFQNEAQLEKSRLLSDRFSAERPKGSFSTLEIQRTEQGDSAMYLCASSDTGLPSYEQYFGPGTRLTVT.

In this sample, this clonotype turned up many times. The chain has TRBV27 and TRBJ1-1; D is undetermined. Germline V gene data show CDR1 as MNHEY and CDR2 as SMNVEV (reference sequence). CDR3 length: 13 residues. Trimming cost V 4 bases and J 1 base, with 7 bases left between them. DNA for the CDR3: TGTGCCAGCAGTTGGGGATCGAACACTGAAGCTTTCTTT. This translates into CASSWGSNTEAFF.

The chain carries TRBV29-1 and TRBJ1-1; the D is unclear. The CDR3 covers 11 residues. Looked up from germline, CDR1 is SQVTM and CDR2 is ANQGSEA. V lost 4 bases and J lost 12, with 15 bases in between. The CDR3: CSVAADGESFF. DNA for the CDR3: TGCAGCGTTGCAGCGGACGGGGAGTCTTTCTTT.

Many counts were recorded for this clonotype. The V call is TRBV12-5, the J call TRBJ2-5; D is uncertain. The V end lost 5 bases, the J end lost 2 bases, and 6 bases lay between the germline ends. The CDR3 spans 12 residues. Germline V gene sequence: CDR1 LGHNT, CDR2 FRNRAP. CDR3 DNA: TGTGCTAGTGGTGGGTGGCAAGAGACCCAGTACTTC. As protein: CASGGWQETQYF.

This clonotype was seen ten or more times. The genes are TRBV11-3 and TRBJ2-5; a possible D gene is TRBD2 (5 bases). The CDR3 runs to 15 residues. V lost 0 bases, J lost 4 bases, and 12 bases lay in between. Germline assignment: CDR1 SGHNT and CDR2 YENEEA. The CDR3 nucleotides read TGTGCCAGCAGCTTAGATTCGGAGGCGGGAGAGACCCAGTACTTC. Translating gives CASSLDSEAGETQYF. Using reference TRBV11-3 and TRBJ2-5 for the parts outside the CDR3, the full variable domain is EAGVVQSPRYKIIEKKQPVAFWCNPISGHNTLYWYLQNLGQGPELLIRYENEEAVDDSQLPKDRFSAERLKGVDSTLKIQPAELGDSAVYLCASSLDSEAGETQYFGPGTRLLVL.

A word on this clonotype: Possible read error: a much larger clone is one base away. The V call is TRBV12-3 or TRBV12-4, the J call TRBJ1-2; D might be TRBD1 (5 bases). The CDR3 length is 14 residues. The CDR3 sequence: CANSFRRASYGYTF. The CDR3 bases are TGTGCCAACAGTTTTCGCAGGGCCTCCTATGGCTACACCTTC.

This clonotype has ten or more counts. The CDR3 sequence: CASSPSYRENYEQYF. The CDR3, as DNA: TGTGCCAGCTCACCTTCGTACAGGGAAAACTACGAGCAGTACTTC. The chain joins TRBV18 to TRBJ2-7; perhaps TRBD1 as D (6 bases). The CDR3 length is 15 residues. Per the germline V gene, CDR1 is KGHSH and CDR2 is LQKENI. Trimming pared 3 bases from V and 3 bases from J, leaving 15 bases between.

This clonotype was seen many times. V is TRBV12-3 or TRBV12-4 and J is TRBJ1-3; D gene unclear. This CDR3 comprises 15 residues. The V and J ends lost 6 bases and 0 bases respectively, with 12 bases between them. CDR3 bases: TGTGCCAGCAGCCCTGTGGCAGCCTCTGGAAACACCATATATTTT. Amino acid sequence: CASSPVAASGNTIYF.

This clonotype was detected many times. The J gene is TRBJ1-4, the V gene TRBV12-3 or TRBV12-4, with 10 bases matching TRBD1. This CDR3 has 16 amino acids. The V gene end was trimmed by 6 bases and the J gene end by 3 bases; junction bases not matched to a gene: 7. Written as DNA, the CDR3 is TGTGCCAGCAGACGACAGGGGGCCGAGGCTAATGAAAAACTGTTTTTT. Translating it yields CASRRQGAEANEKLFF.

This clonotype was counted at least ten times. The gene calls are TRBV12-3 or TRBV12-4 and TRBJ2-1, with 8 bases aligning to TRBD2. V was clipped by 7 bases and J by 2 bases; unmatched bases: 13. This CDR3 region has 17 residues. CDR3 sequence: CASTPRPGGGTYNEQFF. The CDR3 nucleotides read TGTGCCAGCACCCCCCGCCCCGGGGGGGGTACCTACAATGAGCAGTTCTTC.

This clonotype was seen many times. J is TRBJ2-5 and V is TRBV20-1; TRBD1 aligns across 7 bases. This CDR3 comprises 14 residues. The germline gives CDR1 DFQATT, CDR2 SNEGSKA (reference sequence). The junction had 10 bases not matched to a gene; V was cut back by 4 bases and J by 5 bases. CDR3 bases: TGCAGTGCTACACGACAGGGAATCGGGGAGACCCAGTACTTC. Translating it yields CSATRQGIGETQYF.

The chain joins TRBV19 to TRBJ1-3, with D possibly matching TRBD1 (5 bases). This CDR3 is built from 15 residues. CDR1 LNHDA and CDR2 SQIVND come from the germline V gene (reference sequence). Trimming took off 2 bases at V and 3 bases at J, with 11 bases between the two ends. The CDR3 DNA reads as TGTGCCAGTAGTATACAGGGTGCGGATGGAAACACCATATATTTT. Residues: CASSIQGADGNTIYF.

This clonotype was recorded at least ten times. The chain couples TRBV20-1 to TRBJ2-7; tentatively, D is TRBD2 (5 bases). The CDR3 totals 13 residues. Germline-derived CDR1 and CDR2 are DFQATT and SNEGSKA (reference sequence). V was shortened by 3 bases and J by 4 bases, with 13 bases between the two germline ends. CDR3 DNA: TGCAGTGCTAGCTTCTCCCGGGGATACGAGCAGTACTTC. The encoded protein is CSASFSRGYEQYF.

This clonotype was counted ten times or more. This rearrangement joins TRBV18 to TRBJ2-5, with 10 bases that match TRBD2. Trimming cost V 3 bases and J 1 base; bases outside gene matches: 11. CDR3 length: 18 residues. The V gene's germline CDR1 is KGHSH and CDR2 LQKENI. CDR3 in DNA: TGTGCCAGCTCACCGGAGCGGGGGGGCCCGAGCTTCCAAGAGACCCAGTACTTC. Translating it yields CASSPERGGPSFQETQYF.

J is TRBJ1-1 and V is TRBV12-5, with D unclear. The CDR3 length is 12 residues. Deletions cut 6 bases from V and 5 bases from J, with 10 bases between. Per germline, CDR1 LGHNT and CDR2 FRNRAP. The CDR3 reads CASGSPGTEAFF. CDR3 nucleotide sequence: TGTGCTAGTGGATCCCCGGGGACTGAAGCTTTCTTT.

This clonotype was seen at least ten times. V is TRBV6-4 and J is TRBJ2-7; the match to TRBD2 covers 14 bases. The V gene's germline CDR1 is MRHNA and CDR2 SNTAGT. The CDR3 is 20 amino acids. Trimming cost V 2 bases and J 2 bases; bases outside gene matches: 14. In nucleotides, the CDR3 is TGTGCCAGCAGTGACCGATCCAGGACTAGCGGGGGGCTGCCCACCTACGAGCAGTACTTC. This translates into CASSDRSRTSGGLPTYEQYF.

There are many counts of this clonotype. The rearrangement uses TRBV20-1 and TRBJ1-2; 12 nucleotides agree with TRBD1. J gave up 7 bases and V 2 bases, and 5 bases lay outside the gene matches. CDR1 DFQATT and CDR2 SNEGSKA come from the germline V gene (reference sequence). The CDR3 covers 14 residues. The CDR3: CSARYRDRGPGYTF. The CDR3 region has the DNA TGCAGTGCTAGATACCGGGACAGGGGGCCTGGCTACACCTTC.

This clonotype appeared a few times. The chain combines TRBV12-3 or TRBV12-4 with TRBJ2-7, with a tentative D call TRBD2 (5 bases). The CDR3 spans 13 residues. V lost 6 bases and J lost 8, with 17 bases in between. In DNA, the CDR3 is TGTGCCAGCAGAACTACGGGAACGGGGAAGCAGTACTTC. Translation: CASRTTGTGKQYF.

The rearrangement links TRBV20-1 to TRBJ2-3; 12 nucleotides match TRBD2. The CDR3 covers 13 residues. Germline trimming cut 5 bases from V and 3 bases from J; bases unmatched to any gene: 0. Germline V CDR1 and CDR2: DFQATT, SNEGSKA (reference sequence). CDR3 region: CSAGLAGTDTQYF. The CDR3 bases are TGCAGTGCTGGACTAGCGGGGACAGATACGCAGTATTTT.

In its sample, this clonotype was seen a few times. V and J are TRBV20-1 and TRBJ2-2, with D uncertain. Germline CDR1 DFQATT, CDR2 SNEGSKA (reference sequence). Trimming removed 1 base at V and 8 bases at J, with 8 bases between. This CDR3 contains 12 residues. CDR3 amino acids: CSARVGAGELFF. The CDR3 DNA reads as TGCAGTGCTAGAGTGGGTGCTGGGGAGCTGTTTTTT.